Below, 21 T cell receptor beta chains from the same sample are listed, as sequenced in a study of blood T cell repertoires in COVID-19. TCRdb's table, derived via immunoSEQ multiplex PCR, lists solely in-frame clones and lacks some. Here the sample spans over 40,000 clones, more than 80% being singletons. The sequenced sample consisted of peripheral blood. All receptors come from a man aged 40-49 years with acute or convalescent COVID-19.

The chain uses TRBV30 and TRBJ2-2; unclear D gene. The CDR3 sequence is 15 residues long. V was clipped by 7 bases and J by 1 base, with 16 bases between them. The germline V gene has CDR1 GTSNPN and CDR2 SVGIG (reference sequence). This chain's CDR3 is CASRLGQQNTGELFF. The CDR3 DNA is TGTGCCTCCCGGTTGGGCCAACAGAACACCGGGGAGCTGTTTTTT.

This clone showed up just once. The V and J genes are TRBV19 and TRBJ2-6, with 7 bases aligning to TRBD1. The CDR3 consists of 15 residues. CDR1 is LNHDA and CDR2 is SQIVND in the germline V gene (reference sequence). CDR3 DNA: TGTACGCCCCGACAGGGCAAGTCTGGGGCCAACGTCCTGACTTTC. Its translation is CTPRQGKSGANVLTF.

The genes are TRBV9 and TRBJ2-2; 7 nucleotides match TRBD1. J gave up 0 bases and V 3 bases, and 5 bases lay outside the gene matches. The CDR3 extends over 16 amino acids. Germline assignment: CDR1 SGDLS and CDR2 YYNGEE. CDR3 residues: CASSGRQGSNTGELFF. CDR3 nucleotide sequence: TGTGCCAGCAGCGGAAGACAGGGCTCGAACACCGGGGAGCTGTTTTTT.

V gene TRBV20-1 combines with J gene TRBJ1-3; D not certain. This CDR3 has 11 amino acids. Germline V gene lookup returns CDR1 DFQATT and CDR2 SNEGSKA (reference sequence). V was cut by 6 bases and J by 3 bases, with 6 bases left in between. In nucleotides, the CDR3 is TGCAGTGCCAGACGTGGAAACACCATATATTTT. This sequence encodes CSARRGNTIYF.

This clone was counted once. The chain is built from TRBV18 and TRBJ1-1; no reliable D call. V was clipped by 5 bases and J by 0 bases, with 4 bases between them. Germline V CDR1 and CDR2: KGHSH, LQKENI. The length of the CDR3 is 12 residues. CDR3 DNA: TGTGCCAGCTCAATCTTGAACACTGAAGCTTTCTTT. It is translated as CASSILNTEAFF.

The chain combines TRBV5-1 with TRBJ2-6; D gene ambiguous. V was cut by 5 bases and J by 0 bases, with 6 bases left in between. This CDR3 region has 14 residues. Germline lookup yields CDR1 SGHRS and CDR2 YFSETQ. CDR3 sequence reads: CASSRSSGANVLTF. Here the CDR3 DNA reads TGCGCCAGCAGTCGGAGCTCTGGGGCCAACGTCCTGACTTTC.

Written as DNA, the CDR3 is TGTGCCAGCAGCCCCAGTAGAGGGGGGGCCTACGAGCAGTACGTC. Its protein product is CASSPSRGGAYEQYV. This rearrangement joins TRBV11-2 to TRBJ2-7, with D tentatively TRBD2 (7 bases). V was pared by 5 bases and J by 2 bases, with 16 bases between. This CDR3 region has 15 residues. Germline CDR1 SGHAT, CDR2 FQNNGV.

The CDR3 loop reads CASNEGATNEKLFF. The CDR3 DNA follows: TGTGCCAGTAACGAAGGGGCAACTAATGAAAAACTGTTTTTT. The genes are TRBV19 and TRBJ1-4; a possible D gene is TRBD1 (5 bases). Deletions cut 7 bases from V and 0 bases from J, with 9 bases between. The CDR3 loop spans 14 amino acids. In germline, CDR1 is LNHDA, CDR2 SQIVND (reference sequence).

The CDR3 DNA follows: TGTGCCAGCTCACCTCTCCCGGGGAGCTCTGGAAACACCATATATTTT. Its protein product is CASSPLPGSSGNTIYF. The chain carries TRBV18 and TRBJ1-3; D uncertain. The germline V gene has CDR1 KGHSH and CDR2 LQKENI. V was pared by 3 bases and J by 0 bases, with 12 bases between. This CDR3 comprises 16 residues.

The V gene is TRBV9, the J gene TRBJ1-2; TRBD1 agrees at 8 bases. Germline V gives CDR1 SGDLS, CDR2 YYNGEE. The CDR3 has 16 amino acids. The V and J ends lost 3 bases and 4 bases, in that order; junction bases with no gene match: 11. CDR3 amino acids: CASSGTGTGTLYGYTF. The DNA of the CDR3 is TGTGCCAGCAGCGGGACCGGGACAGGAACTCTCTATGGCTACACCTTC.

The gene calls are TRBV6-5 and TRBJ2-5; 7 nucleotides align to TRBD1. The V and J ends lost 5 bases and 5 bases, in that order; junction bases with no gene match: 8. This CDR3 contains 14 residues. Looked up from germline, CDR1 is MNHEY and CDR2 is SVGAGI. The CDR3 loop reads CASSKTGLRETQYF. The CDR3 DNA sequence: TGTGCCAGCAGTAAGACAGGGCTTCGGGAGACCCAGTACTTC.

This chain uses TRBV5-1 with TRBJ1-3; 8 nucleotides match TRBD1. From germline, CDR1 is SGHRS and CDR2 YFSETQ. V lost 4 bases to trimming and J lost 2 bases; unmatched junction nucleotides: 5. The CDR3 is 15 amino acids. CDR3 loop: CASSPPTGAGNTIYF. CDR3 coding DNA: TGCGCCAGCAGCCCCCCGACAGGGGCTGGAAACACCATATATTTT.

The chain has TRBV6-6 and TRBJ2-5, with TRBD1 matching over 7 bases. Germline CDR1 MNHNY, CDR2 SVGAGI (reference sequence). The CDR3 is 16 residues long. The junction had 11 bases not matched to a gene; V was cut back by 2 bases and J by 5 bases. The CDR3 nucleotides are TGTGCCAGCAGTTACGGACAGGCCTTAAACCTTGAGACCCAGTACTTC. Its protein product is CASSYGQALNLETQYF.

The V call is TRBV24-1, the J call TRBJ2-1, with 7 bases fitting TRBD1. CDR1 KGHDR and CDR2 SFDVKD come from the germline V gene. The ends lost 4 bases at V and 6 bases at J; junction bases unmatched: 11. The CDR3 is 16 residues long. CDR3: CATSDRTGVNPNEQFF. The CDR3 region has the DNA TGTGCCACCAGTGACAGAACAGGGGTGAATCCCAATGAGCAGTTCTTC.

CDR3 nucleotides: TGTGCCAGCAGTTCTAATCTCGGGGGGGCCTATAATTCACCCCTCCACTTT. Translating gives CASSSNLGGAYNSPLHF. The chain employs TRBV27 and TRBJ1-6, with D maybe TRBD1 (5 bases). The CDR3 is 17 residues long. Germline-derived CDR1 and CDR2 are MNHEY and SMNVEV (reference sequence). Trimming pared 4 bases from V and 2 bases from J, leaving 15 bases between.

J is TRBJ2-2 and V is TRBV28; weak D call: TRBD1 (5 bases). The CDR3 loop spans 15 amino acids. Between the trimmed V and J ends, which lost 1 base and 4 bases, there was a span of 10 bases. Germline lookup yields CDR1 MDHEN and CDR2 SYDVKM. CDR3 in DNA: TGTGCCAGCAGTTTATTGGGGCAGGGCACCGGGGAGCTGTTTTTT. Translating it yields CASSLLGQGTGELFF.

The chain recombines TRBV6-6 with TRBJ1-5; tentatively, D is TRBD1 (6 bases). Germline V lookup: CDR1 MNHNY, CDR2 SVGAGI (reference sequence). Trimming removed 5 bases from V and 5 bases from J, with 10 bases in between. This CDR3 has 13 residues. In DNA, the CDR3 is TGTGCCAGCAGTACAGGGTCGGATCAGCCCCAGCATTTT. This translates into CASSTGSDQPQHF.

V is TRBV5-1 and J is TRBJ2-2; TRBD1 matches at 7 bases. CDR3 length equals 14 residues. CDR1 is SGHRS and CDR2 is YFSETQ in the germline V gene. V lost 7 bases, J lost 7 bases, and 10 bases stayed unmatched. The CDR3: CASGSGGVVGELFF. For the CDR3, the DNA is TGCGCCAGCGGATCAGGGGGTGTTGTCGGGGAGCTGTTTTTT.

The CDR3 protein is CASRTTAAAKNIQYF. The CDR3 nucleotides read TGTGCCAGCAGGACGACAGCAGCCGCCAAAAACATTCAGTACTTC. The chain couples TRBV2 to TRBJ2-4, with D perhaps TRBD1 (5 bases). CDR3 length: 15 amino acids. Germline CDR1 and CDR2: SNHLY and FYNNEI. V lost 6 bases and J 1 base, leaving 13 bases between the germline ends.

This rearrangement joins TRBV18 to TRBJ2-1, with a tentative D call TRBD2 (6 bases). Trimming took 4 bases from V and 5 from J, leaving 12 bases between them. The CDR3 is 14 residues long. In germline, CDR1 is KGHSH, CDR2 LQKENI. The CDR3 spells CASSLTGADNEQFF. CDR3 in DNA: TGTGCCAGCTCACTTACGGGAGCTGACAATGAGCAGTTCTTC.

This clone was counted only a few times. The chain links TRBV21-1 to TRBJ2-5; no check of the table's D call, TRBD2, against the DNA was made. TRBV21-1 is deemed a pseudogene. This CDR3 contains 14 residues. CDR3 amino acids: CASSTGLAEETQYF. For the CDR3, the DNA is TGTGCCAGCAGCACGGGACTAGCGGAAGAGACCCAGTACTTC.